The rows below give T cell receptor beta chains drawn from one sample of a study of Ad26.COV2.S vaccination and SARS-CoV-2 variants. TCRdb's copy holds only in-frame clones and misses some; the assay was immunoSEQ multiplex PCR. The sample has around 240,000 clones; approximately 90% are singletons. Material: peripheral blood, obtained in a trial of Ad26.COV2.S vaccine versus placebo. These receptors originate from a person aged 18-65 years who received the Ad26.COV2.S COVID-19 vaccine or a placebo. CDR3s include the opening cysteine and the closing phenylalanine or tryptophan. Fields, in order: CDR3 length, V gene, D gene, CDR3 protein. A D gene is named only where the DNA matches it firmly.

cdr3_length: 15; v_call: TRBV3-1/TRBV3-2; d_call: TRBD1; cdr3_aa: CASSQVTGGFSEAFF
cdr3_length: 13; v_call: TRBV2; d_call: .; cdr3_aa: CASSEGGDTEAFF
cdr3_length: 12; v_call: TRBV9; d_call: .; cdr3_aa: CASSPDSREQYF
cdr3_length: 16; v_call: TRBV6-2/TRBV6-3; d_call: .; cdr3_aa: CASSYRDGFNTGELFF
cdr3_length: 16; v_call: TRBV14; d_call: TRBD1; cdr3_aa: CASSQTRGTGVDTQYF
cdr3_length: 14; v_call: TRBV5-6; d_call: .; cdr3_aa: CASSLEQGIYEQYF
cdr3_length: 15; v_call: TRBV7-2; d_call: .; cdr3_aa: CASSLDGERNTEAFF
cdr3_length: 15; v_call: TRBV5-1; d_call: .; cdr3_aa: CASSLAALRTDTQYF
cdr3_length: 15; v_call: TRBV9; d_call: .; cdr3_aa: CASSVASGQGYEQYF
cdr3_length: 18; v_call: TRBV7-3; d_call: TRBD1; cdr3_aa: CASSLNPPGAGGGYEQYF
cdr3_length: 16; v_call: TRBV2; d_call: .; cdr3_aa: CASSPTGIPSGNTIYF
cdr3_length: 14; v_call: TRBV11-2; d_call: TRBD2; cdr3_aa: CASSPGGGNNEQFF
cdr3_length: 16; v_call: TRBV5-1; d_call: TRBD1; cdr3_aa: CASSGLTGGKTGELFF
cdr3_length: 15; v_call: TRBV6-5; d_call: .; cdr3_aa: CASSYSSGAGNTIYF
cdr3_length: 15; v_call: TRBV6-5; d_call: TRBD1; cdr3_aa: CASRFEQGANTEAFF
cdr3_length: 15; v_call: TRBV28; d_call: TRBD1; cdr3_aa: CASSSLQGWDYGYTF
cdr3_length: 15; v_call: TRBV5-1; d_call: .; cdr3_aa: CASRRGPPEGETQYF
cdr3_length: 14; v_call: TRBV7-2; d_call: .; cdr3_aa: CASSLDGTFNTQYF
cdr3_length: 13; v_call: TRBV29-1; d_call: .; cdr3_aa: CSVTLVLGETQYF
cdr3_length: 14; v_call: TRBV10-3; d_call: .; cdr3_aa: CAISQATAGYGYTF
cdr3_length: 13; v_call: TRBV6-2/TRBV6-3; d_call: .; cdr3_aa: CASSYGRVTEAFF
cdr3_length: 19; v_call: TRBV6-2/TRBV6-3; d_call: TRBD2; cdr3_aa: CASSPGTSGGATIKETQYF
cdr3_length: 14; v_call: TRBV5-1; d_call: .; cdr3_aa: CASSTGQNTGELFF
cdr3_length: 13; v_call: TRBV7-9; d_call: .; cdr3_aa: CASPALSAGELFF
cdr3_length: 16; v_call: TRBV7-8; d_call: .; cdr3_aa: CASSLNTGGGIQPQHF
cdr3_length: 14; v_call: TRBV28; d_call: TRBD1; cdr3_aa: CASSLLGTVGGYTF
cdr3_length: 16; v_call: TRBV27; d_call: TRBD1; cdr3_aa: CASSLNPTGKGSPLHF
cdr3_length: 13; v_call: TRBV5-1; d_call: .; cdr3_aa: CASSLSDTDTQYF
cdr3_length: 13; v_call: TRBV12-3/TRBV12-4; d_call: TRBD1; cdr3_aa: CASRKQGDNEQFF
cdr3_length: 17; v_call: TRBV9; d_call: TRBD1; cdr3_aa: CASSVAGGGTGGDTQYF
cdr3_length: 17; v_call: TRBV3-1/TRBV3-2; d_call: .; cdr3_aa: CASSQDLGRSANTEAFF
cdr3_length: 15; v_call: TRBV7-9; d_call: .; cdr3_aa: CASILYPGDTGELFF
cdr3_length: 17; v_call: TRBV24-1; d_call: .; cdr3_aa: CATSDTPARQSQETQYF
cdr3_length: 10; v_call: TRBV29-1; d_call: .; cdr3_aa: CSQGTDTQYF
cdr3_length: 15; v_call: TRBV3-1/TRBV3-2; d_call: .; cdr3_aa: CASSQGWGASGGYTF
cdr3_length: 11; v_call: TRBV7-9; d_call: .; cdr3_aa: CASSLADEQFF
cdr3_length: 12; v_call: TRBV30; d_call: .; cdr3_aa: CAWSVSGYEQYF
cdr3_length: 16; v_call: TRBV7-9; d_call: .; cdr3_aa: CASSLARLLGSTEAFF
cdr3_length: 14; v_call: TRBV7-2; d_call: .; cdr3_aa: CASSPGRQVPEQFF
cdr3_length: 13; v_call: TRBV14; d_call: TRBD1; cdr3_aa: CASSRGQSYGYTF
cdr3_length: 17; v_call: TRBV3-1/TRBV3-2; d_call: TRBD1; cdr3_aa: CASSPPPRTGRTGELFF
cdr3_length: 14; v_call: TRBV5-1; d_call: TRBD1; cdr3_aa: CASSSRGEGTEAFF